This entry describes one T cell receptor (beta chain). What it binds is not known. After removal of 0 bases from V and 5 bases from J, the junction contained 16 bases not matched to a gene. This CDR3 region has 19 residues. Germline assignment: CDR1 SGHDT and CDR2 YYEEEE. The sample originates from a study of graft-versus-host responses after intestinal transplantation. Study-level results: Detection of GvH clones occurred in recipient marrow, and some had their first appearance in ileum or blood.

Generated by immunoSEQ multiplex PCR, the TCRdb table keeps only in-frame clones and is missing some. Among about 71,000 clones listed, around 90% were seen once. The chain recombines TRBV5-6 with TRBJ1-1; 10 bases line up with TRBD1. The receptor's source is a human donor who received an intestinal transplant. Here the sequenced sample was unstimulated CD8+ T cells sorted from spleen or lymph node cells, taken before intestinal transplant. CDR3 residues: CASSLGPGQGPAWGTEAFF. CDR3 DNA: TGTGCCAGCAGCTTGGGGCCGGGACAGGGGCCGGCCTGGGGGACTGAAGCTTTCTTT.